Shown below are 32 T cell receptor beta chains from a single sample sequenced in a study of post-analysis software for immune sequencing data. Unique molecular identifiers had been added to the TCR beta cDNA libraries. Using its own MiXCR run on the PCR reads, TCRdb lists one record per CDR3 protein. Here the sample spans more than 500,000 distinct CDR3 sequences, 34% being singletons. No antigen is known for these receptors. General study points: Among 5 or 6 TRBV segments more frequent in patients than controls were TRBV5-6, TRBV5-1 and TRBV20-1.

Sequenced: blood. The source is a girl under 18 with multiple sclerosis.

This rearrangement joins TRBV5-6 to TRBJ2-7, with D tentatively TRBD2 (5 bases). V dropped 2 bases and J dropped 3 bases, with 9 bases sitting between them. The CDR3 is made up of 13 amino acids. Germline V lookup: CDR1 SGHDT, CDR2 YYEEEE. CDR3 protein: CASSFEAGYEQYF. The CDR3 DNA reads as TGTGCCAGCAGCTTTGAGGCGGGCTACGAGCAGTACTTC.

This clonotype was observed a handful of times. Here the CDR3 reads CASSQSEGNYGYTF. In DNA form, the CDR3 reads TGTGCCAGCAGCCAAAGTGAGGGGAACTATGGCTACACCTTC. V is TRBV3-1 and J is TRBJ1-2; a possible D gene is TRBD1 (5 bases). V was trimmed by 2 bases and J by 2 bases, leaving 9 bases between them. From germline, CDR1 is LGHDT and CDR2 YNNKEL (reference sequence). CDR3 size: 14 residues.

The chain carries TRBV5-1 and TRBJ1-2, with D perhaps matching TRBD1 (5 bases). The CDR3 consists of 15 residues. CDR1 and CDR2 from the germline V gene are SGHRS and YFSETQ. The ends were cut back, 4 bases at V and 10 bases at J, with 23 bases in the middle. CDR3 region: CASSLLEGMSRYYTF. The CDR3 DNA is TGCGCCAGCAGCCTTCTTGAGGGGATGTCCCGTTACTACACCTTC. Complete variable domain (other parts from reference TRBV5-1 and TRBJ1-2): KAGVTQTPRYLIKTRGQQVTLSCSPISGHRSVSWYQQTPGQGLQFLFEYFSETQRNKGNFPGRFSGRQFSNSRSEMNVSTLELGDSALYLCASSLLEGMSRYYTFGSGTRLTVV.

The chain joins TRBV24-1 to TRBJ2-7; possibly TRBD1 or TRBD2 for D (7 bases each). The end of the DNA aligns better with TRBJ2-5, so the J call may be wrong. This CDR3 has 15 residues. Germline CDR1 and CDR2: KGHDR and SFDVKD. DNA for the CDR3: TGTGCCACCAGTGAGGGGGGGGACAGCAAAGAGACCCAGTACTTC. Translating it yields CATSEGGDSKETQYF.

A word on this clonotype: The junction shows a germline mismatch at one end, possibly a read error. This chain links TRBV6-5 with TRBJ2-3; possible D gene TRBD2, 5 bases. CDR1 MNHEY and CDR2 SVGAGI come from the germline V gene. The CDR3 sequence is 18 residues long. CDR3 nucleotides: TGTGCCAGCAGTTACTACCCGCTAGCAGAGGAACCCACAAATACGCAGTATTTT. This translates into CASSYYPLAEEPTNTQYF.

This clonotype was picked up a small number of times. The V and J genes are TRBV20-1 and TRBJ2-3; D may correspond to TRBD1 or TRBD2 (5 bases each). The germline CDR1 and CDR2 sequences are DFQATT and SNEGSKA (reference sequence). Trimming removed 4 bases from V and 7 bases from J, with 18 bases in between. This CDR3 is 14 amino acids long. For the CDR3, the DNA is TGCAGTGCTAACCGGGACCATCCCATATATACGCAGTATTTT. Translation: CSANRDHPIYTQYF.

Note on this clonotype: A much larger clone lies a single base off, so this may be a read error. This chain links TRBV12-3 or TRBV12-4 with TRBJ2-3; TRBD2 matches at 12 bases. The CDR3 length is 15 residues. Here the CDR3 reads CASSPTSGGTDAQYF. The CDR3 DNA follows: TGTGCCAGCAGCCCGACTAGCGGGGGCACAGATGCGCAGTATTTT.

The chain is built from TRBV29-1 and TRBJ2-6; D remains unclear. The CDR3 is 15 amino acids. V lost 3 bases, J lost 0 bases, and 9 bases lay in between. From germline, CDR1 is SQVTM and CDR2 ANQGSEA. CDR3 in amino acids: CSVEMPNSGANVLTF. The CDR3 nucleotides are TGCAGCGTTGAGATGCCCAACTCTGGGGCCAACGTCCTGACTTTC.

The V gene is TRBV20-1, the J gene TRBJ2-5; unclear D gene. The germline V gene has CDR1 DFQATT and CDR2 SNEGSKA (reference sequence). V was clipped by 6 bases and J by 1 base, with 12 bases between them. The CDR3 runs to 13 residues. The CDR3 region is CSARRSTQETQYF. CDR3 coding DNA: TGCAGTGCGCGGCGGTCCACCCAAGAGACCCAGTACTTC.

This clonotype was detected a few times. The chain uses TRBV20-1 and TRBJ1-5; D might be TRBD1 (6 bases). Per germline, CDR1 DFQATT and CDR2 SNEGSKA (reference sequence). This CDR3 is built from 13 residues. V gave up 2 bases and J gave up 4 bases, with 9 bases separating them. The CDR3, as DNA: TGCAGTGCTAGACAGGGGCCGAATCAGCCCCAGCATTTT. This gives the protein CSARQGPNQPQHF.

This clonotype was seen a handful of times. DNA for the CDR3: TGTGCCAGCAGTGGGACATCAGTTCATGGCTACACCTTC. This translates into CASSGTSVHGYTF. The chain combines TRBV9 with TRBJ1-2, with D possibly being TRBD1 (6 bases). With 5 bases removed from V and 6 bases from J, the gap between germline ends came to 14 bases. Germline-derived CDR1 and CDR2 are SGDLS and YYNGEE. The CDR3 is made up of 13 amino acids.

This clonotype was counted between two and nine times. Relative to the germline gene, one junction end is altered; a read error may explain this. The chain employs TRBV7-7 and TRBJ2-5; TRBD1 matches at 10 bases. Germline loops: CDR1 SSHAT, CDR2 FNYEAQ (reference sequence). The CDR3 is 15 amino acids. The CDR3, as DNA: TGTGCTAGCAGCTTAGCGGGACAGGGGAGAGAGACCCAGTACTTC. Its protein is CASSLAGQGRETQYF.

The V gene is TRBV6-5, the J gene TRBJ2-3, with 9 bases that match TRBD2. This CDR3 contains 18 residues. CDR1 is MNHEY, CDR2 SVGAGI, per germline. V trimming: 1 base; J trimming: 0 bases; junction bases outside the gene matches: 8. The CDR3: CASSYLSGGIASTDTQYF. The CDR3, as DNA: TGTGCCAGCAGTTACTTAAGCGGGGGGATTGCTAGCACAGATACGCAGTATTTT.

This clonotype showed up just a few times. This sequence joins TRBV2 and TRBJ2-3, with 13 positions matching TRBD2. Trimming removed 2 bases from V and 9 bases from J; junction bases left unmatched: 2. Germline loops: CDR1 SNHLY, CDR2 FYNNEI. The CDR3 has 14 residues. Here the CDR3 reads CASSETSGGATQYF. The CDR3 DNA is TGTGCCAGCAGTGAAACTAGCGGGGGGGCAACGCAGTATTTT.

Turning to this clonotype: With a much larger clone just one base away, this may be a read error. CDR3 protein: CASNLGGFHKAKNIQYF. CDR3 nucleotides: TGTGCCAGCAACTTAGGAGGGTTCCACAAAGCCAAAAACATTCAGTACTTC. The chain has TRBV7-8 and TRBJ2-4, with D possibly matching TRBD2 (6 bases). The germline CDR1 and CDR2 sequences are SGHVS and FQNEAQ. This CDR3 is built from 17 residues.

This clonotype was detected only a few times. The chain uses TRBV6-5 and TRBJ1-1; 11 bases agree with TRBD1. CDR1 is MNHEY and CDR2 is SVGAGI in the germline V gene. The J segment lost 4 bases and the V segment lost 5 bases, leaving 3 bases of the junction unmatched. The CDR3 runs 14 residues. The CDR3 DNA reads TGTGCCAGCAGTAGGGGACAGGGGGGCACTGAAGCTTTCTTT. Translation: CASSRGQGGTEAFF.

This chain connects TRBV20-1 to TRBJ1-1, with D maybe TRBD1 (6 bases). The CDR3 sequence is 13 residues long. The germline V gene has CDR1 DFQATT and CDR2 SNEGSKA (reference sequence). The V end was cut by 7 bases, the J end by 4 bases, with 16 bases between. In nucleotides, the CDR3 is TGCAGTGTCACACAGGGAATTGGCACTGAAGCTTTCTTT. Translation gives CSVTQGIGTEAFF.

The chain is built from TRBV11-1 and TRBJ2-7, with 11 bases matching TRBD2. Trimming took 5 bases from V and 4 from J; bases not matched to a gene: 4. The CDR3 sequence is 14 residues long. Germline values: CDR1 SGHAT, CDR2 FQDESV (reference sequence). The CDR3 loop is CASSRTSGRYEQYF. The DNA for the CDR3 is TGTGCCAGCAGCCGGACTAGCGGGCGATACGAGCAGTACTTC.

This clonotype came up many times. The V gene is TRBV3-1, the J gene TRBJ1-4, with D perhaps matching TRBD1 (6 bases). The CDR3 is 13 residues long. Germline V gene data show CDR1 as LGHDT and CDR2 as YNNKEL (reference sequence). V was trimmed by 3 bases and J by 7 bases, leaving 9 bases between them. In DNA form, the CDR3 reads TGTGCCAGCAGCCAGGTCAGGGGTGAAAAACTGTTTTTT. Translated: CASSQVRGEKLFF.

The genes are TRBV4-1 and TRBJ1-5; tentative D call: TRBD1 (5 bases). The CDR3 is 14 residues long. The V end was cut by 4 bases, the J end by 4 bases, with 11 bases between. Germline CDR1 is MGHRA and CDR2 is YSYEKL. The CDR3 nucleotides read TGCGCCAGCAGCCCAGTGGGGGTGAATCAGCCCCAGCATTTT. Translated: CASSPVGVNQPQHF.

This clonotype was seen more than once but under ten times. V gene TRBV20-1 combines with J gene TRBJ2-7, with TRBD1 identical over 8 bases. Trimming cost V 1 base and J 3 bases; bases outside gene matches: 20. The CDR3 is made up of 19 amino acids. From germline, CDR1 is DFQATT and CDR2 SNEGSKA (reference sequence). The CDR3 loop reads CSARALPPGRQGAGYEQYF. Here the CDR3 DNA reads TGCAGTGCTAGAGCTCTTCCCCCGGGACGGCAGGGGGCGGGCTACGAGCAGTACTTC.

This clonotype has a handful of counts. The rearrangement joins TRBV27 to TRBJ2-5, with TRBD1 matching 8 bases. Germline V gives CDR1 MNHEY, CDR2 SMNVEV (reference sequence). V lost 4 bases to trimming and J lost 2 bases; unmatched junction nucleotides: 15. CDR3 size: 18 residues. CDR3 nucleotide sequence: TGTGCCAGCAGTTCCAATTTTGGACAGGGATATGAGCAAGAGACCCAGTACTTC. Translation: CASSSNFGQGYEQETQYF.

The chain uses TRBV29-1 and TRBJ2-7; 7 bases map to TRBD1. This CDR3 region has 16 residues. The V gene end was trimmed by 1 base and the J gene end by 3 bases; junction bases not matched to a gene: 12. CDR1 and CDR2 (germline): SQVTM, ANQGSEA. CDR3 coding DNA: TGCAGCGTTGAAGGTAACGAGAGGGACAGCAACTACGAGCAGTACTTC. Translation: CSVEGNERDSNYEQYF.

V usage is TRBV20-1 and J usage is TRBJ1-4; no clear D gene. Germline CDR1 DFQATT, CDR2 SNEGSKA (reference sequence). V was cut by 1 base and J by 5 bases, with 17 bases left in between. The CDR3 is made up of 16 amino acids. The CDR3: CSARVLLGSLNEKLFF. CDR3 DNA: TGCAGTGCTAGAGTTCTCCTTGGATCCTTAAATGAAAAACTGTTTTTT.

This clonotype was seen only a few times. The chain employs TRBV15 and TRBJ2-5; 12 bases map to TRBD2. The CDR3 extends over 16 amino acids. Unmatched junction bases numbered 7, after V lost 4 bases and J lost 4 bases. The germline V gene has CDR1 LNHNV and CDR2 YYDKDF (reference sequence). The CDR3 is CATSTRTSGAGETQYF. CDR3 DNA sequence: TGTGCCACCAGCACCCGGACTAGCGGGGCGGGAGAGACCCAGTACTTC. Full variable domain (missing parts from reference TRBV15 and TRBJ2-5): DAMVIQNPRYQVTQFGKPVTLSCSQTLNHNVMYWYQQKSSQAPKLLFHYYDKDFNNEADTPDNFQSRRPNTSFCFLDIRSPGLGDTAMYLCATSTRTSGAGETQYFGPGTRLLVL.

CDR3 bases: TGTGCCAGCACCCCCGGGGGTGCTAACTATGGCTACACCTTC. As protein: CASTPGGANYGYTF. This chain connects TRBV12-3 or TRBV12-4 to TRBJ1-2; the D gene is possibly TRBD1 (5 bases). Trimming took 7 bases from V and 0 from J, leaving 12 bases between them. The CDR3 has 14 amino acids.

The chain couples TRBV6-1 to TRBJ1-1, with no clear D. V shed 6 bases and J shed 4 bases, with 15 bases lying between them. This CDR3 is built from 14 residues. Germline lookup yields CDR1 MNHNS and CDR2 SASEGT. In DNA, the CDR3 is TGTGCCAGCAGCGAATTAAGGGTGGGCACTGAAGCTTTCTTT. The encoded protein is CASSELRVGTEAFF.

This clonotype has just a few counts. This sequence joins TRBV15 and TRBJ2-3; 13 bases fit TRBD2. With V trimmed by 0 bases and J by 5 bases, 2 bases remained unmatched. The germline gives CDR1 LNHNV, CDR2 YYDKDF (reference sequence). This CDR3 comprises 16 residues. CDR3 nucleotide sequence: TGTGCCACCAGCAGAGATACTAGCGGGGGGGGAGATACGCAGTATTTT. Amino acids: CATSRDTSGGGDTQYF.

The chain combines TRBV7-8 with TRBJ1-2, with 8 bases aligning to TRBD1. The CDR3 runs 13 residues. The V gene end was trimmed by 2 bases and the J gene end by 8 bases; junction bases not matched to a gene: 4. Germline CDR1 and CDR2: SGHVS and FQNEAQ. CDR3 coding DNA: TGTGCCAGCAGCTTACAGGGGGCAGGGGGCTACACCTTC. Encoded protein: CASSLQGAGGYTF.

The gene calls are TRBV5-1 and TRBJ2-5; 9 nucleotides agree with TRBD1. CDR3 size: 14 residues. Germline lookup yields CDR1 SGHRS and CDR2 YFSETQ. The trim removed 5 bases at V and 2 bases at J, leaving 4 bases unmatched. The CDR3 sequence: CASSSGTGQETQYF. The CDR3 bases are TGCGCCAGCAGTTCCGGGACAGGGCAAGAGACCCAGTACTTC.

This clonotype was observed a few times. The gene calls are TRBV7-3 and TRBJ2-1; 11 nucleotides align to TRBD2. This CDR3 comprises 16 residues. Germline-derived CDR1 and CDR2 are SGHTA and FQGTGA. V gave up 5 bases and J gave up 3 bases; unmatched junction bases: 6. The chain's CDR3 is CASSLAGTSGYNEQFF. CDR3 bases: TGTGCCAGCAGCCTCGCCGGGACTAGCGGCTACAATGAGCAGTTCTTC.

The chain is built from TRBV29-1 and TRBJ2-1, with 13 bases matching TRBD2. After removal of 6 bases from V and 4 bases from J, the junction contained 3 bases not matched to a gene. In germline, CDR1 is SQVTM, CDR2 ANQGSEA. This CDR3 has 14 amino acids. CDR3 loop: CSVMTSGGYNEQFF. The DNA for the CDR3 is TGCAGCGTCATGACTAGCGGGGGGTACAATGAGCAGTTCTTC.